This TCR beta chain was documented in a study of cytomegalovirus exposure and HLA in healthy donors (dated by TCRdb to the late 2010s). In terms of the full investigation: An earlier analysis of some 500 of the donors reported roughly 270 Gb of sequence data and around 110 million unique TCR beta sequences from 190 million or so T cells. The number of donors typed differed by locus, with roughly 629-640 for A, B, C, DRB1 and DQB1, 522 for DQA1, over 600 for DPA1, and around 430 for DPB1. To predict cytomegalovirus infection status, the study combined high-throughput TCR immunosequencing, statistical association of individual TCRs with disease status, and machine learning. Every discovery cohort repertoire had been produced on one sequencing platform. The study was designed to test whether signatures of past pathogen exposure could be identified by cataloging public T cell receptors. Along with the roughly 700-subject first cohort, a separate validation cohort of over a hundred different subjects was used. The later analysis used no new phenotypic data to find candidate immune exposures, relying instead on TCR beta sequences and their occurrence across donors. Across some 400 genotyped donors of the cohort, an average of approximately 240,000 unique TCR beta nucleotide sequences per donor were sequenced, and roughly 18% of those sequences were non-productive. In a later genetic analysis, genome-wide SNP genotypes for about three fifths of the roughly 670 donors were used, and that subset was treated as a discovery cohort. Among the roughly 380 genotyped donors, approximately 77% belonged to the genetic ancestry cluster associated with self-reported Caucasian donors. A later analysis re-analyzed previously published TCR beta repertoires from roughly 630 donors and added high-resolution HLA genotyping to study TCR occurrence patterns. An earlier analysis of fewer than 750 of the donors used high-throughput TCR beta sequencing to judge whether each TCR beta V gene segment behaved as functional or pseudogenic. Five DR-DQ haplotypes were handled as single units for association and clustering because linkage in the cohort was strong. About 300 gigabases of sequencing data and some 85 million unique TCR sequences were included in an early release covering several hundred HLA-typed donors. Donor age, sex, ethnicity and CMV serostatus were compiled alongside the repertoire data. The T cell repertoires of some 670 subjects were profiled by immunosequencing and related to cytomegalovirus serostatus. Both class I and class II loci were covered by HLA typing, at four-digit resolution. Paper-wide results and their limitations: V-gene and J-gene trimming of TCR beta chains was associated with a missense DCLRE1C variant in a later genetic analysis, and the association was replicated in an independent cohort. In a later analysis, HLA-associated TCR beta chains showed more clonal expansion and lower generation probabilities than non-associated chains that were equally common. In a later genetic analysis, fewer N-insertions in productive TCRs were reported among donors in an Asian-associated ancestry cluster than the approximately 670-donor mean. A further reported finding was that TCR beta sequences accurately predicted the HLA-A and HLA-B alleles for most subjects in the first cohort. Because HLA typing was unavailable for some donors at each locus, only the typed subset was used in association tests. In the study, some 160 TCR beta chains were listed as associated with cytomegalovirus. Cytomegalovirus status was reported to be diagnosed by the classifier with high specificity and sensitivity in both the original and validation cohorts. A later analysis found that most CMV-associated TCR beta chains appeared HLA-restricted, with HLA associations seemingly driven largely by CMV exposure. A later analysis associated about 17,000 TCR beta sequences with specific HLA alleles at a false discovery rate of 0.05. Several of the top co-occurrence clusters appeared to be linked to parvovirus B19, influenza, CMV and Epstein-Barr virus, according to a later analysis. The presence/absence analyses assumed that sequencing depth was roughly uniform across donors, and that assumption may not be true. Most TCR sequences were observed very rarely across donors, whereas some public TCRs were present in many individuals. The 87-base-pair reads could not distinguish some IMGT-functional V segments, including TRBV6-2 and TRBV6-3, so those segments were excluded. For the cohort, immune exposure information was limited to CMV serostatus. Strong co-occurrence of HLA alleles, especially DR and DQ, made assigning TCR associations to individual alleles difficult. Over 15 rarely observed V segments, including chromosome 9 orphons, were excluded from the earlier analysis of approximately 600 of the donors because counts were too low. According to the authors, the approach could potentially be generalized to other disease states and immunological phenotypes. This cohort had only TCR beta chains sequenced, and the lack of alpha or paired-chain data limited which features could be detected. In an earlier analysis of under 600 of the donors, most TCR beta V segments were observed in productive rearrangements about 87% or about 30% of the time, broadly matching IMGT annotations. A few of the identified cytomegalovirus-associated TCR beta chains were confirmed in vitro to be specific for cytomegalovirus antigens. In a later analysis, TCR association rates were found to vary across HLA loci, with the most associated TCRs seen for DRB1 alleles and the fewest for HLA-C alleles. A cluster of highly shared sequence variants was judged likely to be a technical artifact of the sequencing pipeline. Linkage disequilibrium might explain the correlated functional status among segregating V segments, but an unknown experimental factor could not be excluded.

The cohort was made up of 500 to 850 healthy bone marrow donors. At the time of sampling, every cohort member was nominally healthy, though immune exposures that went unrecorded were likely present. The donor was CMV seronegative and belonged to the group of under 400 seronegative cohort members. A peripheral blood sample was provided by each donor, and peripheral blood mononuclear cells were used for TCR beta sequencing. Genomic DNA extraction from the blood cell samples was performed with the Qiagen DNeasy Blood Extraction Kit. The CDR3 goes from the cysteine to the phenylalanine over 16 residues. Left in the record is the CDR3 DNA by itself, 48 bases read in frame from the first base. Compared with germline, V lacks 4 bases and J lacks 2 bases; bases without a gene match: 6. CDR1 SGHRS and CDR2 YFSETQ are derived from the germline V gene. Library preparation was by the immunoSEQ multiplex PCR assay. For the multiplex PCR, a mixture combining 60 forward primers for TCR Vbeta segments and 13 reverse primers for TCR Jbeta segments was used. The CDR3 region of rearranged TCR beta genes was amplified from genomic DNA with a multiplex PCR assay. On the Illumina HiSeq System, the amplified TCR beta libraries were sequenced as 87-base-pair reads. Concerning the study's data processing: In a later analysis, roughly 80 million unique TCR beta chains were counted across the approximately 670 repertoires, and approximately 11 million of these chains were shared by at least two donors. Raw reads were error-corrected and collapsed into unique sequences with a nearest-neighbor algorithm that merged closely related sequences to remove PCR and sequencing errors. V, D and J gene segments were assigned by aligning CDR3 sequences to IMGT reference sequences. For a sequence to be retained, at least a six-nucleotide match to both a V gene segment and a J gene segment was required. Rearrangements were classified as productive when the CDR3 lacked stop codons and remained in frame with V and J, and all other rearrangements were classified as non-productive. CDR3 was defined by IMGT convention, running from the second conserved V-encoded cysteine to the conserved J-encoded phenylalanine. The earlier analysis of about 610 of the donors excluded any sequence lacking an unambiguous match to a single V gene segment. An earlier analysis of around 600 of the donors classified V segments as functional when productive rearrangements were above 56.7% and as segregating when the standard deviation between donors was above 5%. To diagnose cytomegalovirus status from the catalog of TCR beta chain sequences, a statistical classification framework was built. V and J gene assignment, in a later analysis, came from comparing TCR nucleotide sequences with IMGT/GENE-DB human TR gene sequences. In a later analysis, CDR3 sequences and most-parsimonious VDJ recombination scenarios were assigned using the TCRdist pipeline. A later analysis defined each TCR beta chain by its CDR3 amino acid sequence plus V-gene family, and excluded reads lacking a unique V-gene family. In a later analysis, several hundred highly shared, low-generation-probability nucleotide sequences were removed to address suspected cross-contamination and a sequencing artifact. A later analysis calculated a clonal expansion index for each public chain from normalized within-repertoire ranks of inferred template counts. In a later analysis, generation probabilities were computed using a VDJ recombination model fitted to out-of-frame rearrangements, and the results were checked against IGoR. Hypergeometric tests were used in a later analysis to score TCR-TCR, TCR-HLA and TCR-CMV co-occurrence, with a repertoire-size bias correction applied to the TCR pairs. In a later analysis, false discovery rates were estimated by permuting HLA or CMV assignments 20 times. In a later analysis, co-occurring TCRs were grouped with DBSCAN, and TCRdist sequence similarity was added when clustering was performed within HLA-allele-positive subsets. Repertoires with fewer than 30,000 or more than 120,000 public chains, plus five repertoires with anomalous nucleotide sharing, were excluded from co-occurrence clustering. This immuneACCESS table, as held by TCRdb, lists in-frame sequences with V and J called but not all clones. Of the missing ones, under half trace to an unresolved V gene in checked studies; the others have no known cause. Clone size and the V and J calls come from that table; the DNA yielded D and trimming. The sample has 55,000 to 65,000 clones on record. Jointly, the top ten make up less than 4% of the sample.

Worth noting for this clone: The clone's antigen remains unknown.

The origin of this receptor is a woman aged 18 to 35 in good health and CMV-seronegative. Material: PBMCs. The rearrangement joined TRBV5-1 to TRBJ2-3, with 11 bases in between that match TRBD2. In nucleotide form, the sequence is TGCGCCAGCAGCCGACTAGCGGGGTACGACACAGATACGCAGTATTTT. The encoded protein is CASSRLAGYDTDTQYF.